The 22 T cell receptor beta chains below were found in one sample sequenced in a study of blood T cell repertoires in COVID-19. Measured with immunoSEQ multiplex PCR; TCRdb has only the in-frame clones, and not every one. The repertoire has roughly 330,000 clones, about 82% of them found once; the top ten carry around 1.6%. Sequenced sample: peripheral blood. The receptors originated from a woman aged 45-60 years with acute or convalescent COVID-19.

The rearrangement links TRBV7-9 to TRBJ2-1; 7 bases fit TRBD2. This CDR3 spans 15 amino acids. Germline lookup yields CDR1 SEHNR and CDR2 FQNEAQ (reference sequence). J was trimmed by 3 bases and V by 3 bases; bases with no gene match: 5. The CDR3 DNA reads TGTGCCAGCAGCTTCCCAGCGGGGAGCTACAATGAGCAGTTCTTC. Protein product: CASSFPAGSYNEQFF. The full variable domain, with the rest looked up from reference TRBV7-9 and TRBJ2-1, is DTGVSQNPRHKITKRGQNVTFRCDPISEHNRLYWYRQTLGQGPEFLTYFQNEAQLEKSRLLSDRFSAERPKGSFSTLEIQRTEQGDSAMYLCASSFPAGSYNEQFFGPGTRLTVL.

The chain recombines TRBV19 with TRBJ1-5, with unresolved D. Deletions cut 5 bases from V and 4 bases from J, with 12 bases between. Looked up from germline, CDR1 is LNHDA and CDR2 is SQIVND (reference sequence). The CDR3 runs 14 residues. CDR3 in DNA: TGTGCCAGTAGTTACCAACGGGTAAATCAGCCCCAGCATTTT. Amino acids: CASSYQRVNQPQHF.

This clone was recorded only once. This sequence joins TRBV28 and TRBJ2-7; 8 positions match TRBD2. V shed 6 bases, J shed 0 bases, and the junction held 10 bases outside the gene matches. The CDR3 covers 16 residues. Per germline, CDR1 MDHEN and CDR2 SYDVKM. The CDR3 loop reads CASRPPSGTSSYEQYF. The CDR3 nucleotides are TGTGCCAGCAGGCCGCCCTCGGGGACTAGCTCCTACGAGCAGTACTTC.

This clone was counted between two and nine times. DNA for the CDR3: TGTGCCAGCGACTTCCGGGACGGCAGGACTAGGCCCCAGCATTTT. It translates to CASDFRDGRTRPQHF. The V call is TRBV28, the J call TRBJ1-5, with D perhaps TRBD1 (5 bases). V lost 8 bases and J lost 9, with 23 bases in between. The V gene's germline CDR1 is MDHEN and CDR2 SYDVKM. The CDR3 loop spans 15 amino acids.

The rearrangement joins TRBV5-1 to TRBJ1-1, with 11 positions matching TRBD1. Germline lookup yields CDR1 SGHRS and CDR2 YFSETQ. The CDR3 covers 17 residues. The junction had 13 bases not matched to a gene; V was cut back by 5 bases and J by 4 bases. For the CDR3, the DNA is TGCGCCAGCAGTAGGGGACAGGGGGGAGTTGGAGGCACTGAAGCTTTCTTT. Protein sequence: CASSRGQGGVGGTEAFF.

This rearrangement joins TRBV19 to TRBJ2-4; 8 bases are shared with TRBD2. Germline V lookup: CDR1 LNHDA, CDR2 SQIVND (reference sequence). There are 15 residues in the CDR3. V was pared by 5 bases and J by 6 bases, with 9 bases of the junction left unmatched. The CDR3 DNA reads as TGTGCCAGTAGTCGGGGACTAGAATCGGGAAACATTCAGTACTTC. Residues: CASSRGLESGNIQYF. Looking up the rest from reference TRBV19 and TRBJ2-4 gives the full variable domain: DGGITQSPKYLFRKEGQNVTLSCEQNLNHDAMYWYRQDPGQGLRLIYYSQIVNDFQKGDIAEGYSVSREKKESFPLTVTSAQKNPTAFYLCASSRGLESGNIQYFGAGTRLSVL.

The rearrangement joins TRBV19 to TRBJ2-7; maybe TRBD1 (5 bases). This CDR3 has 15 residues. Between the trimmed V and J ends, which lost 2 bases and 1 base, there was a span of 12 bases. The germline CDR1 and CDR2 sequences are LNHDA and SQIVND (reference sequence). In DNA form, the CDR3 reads TGTGCCAGTAGTATAAGAGTACAGGCGTCCTACGAGCAGTACTTC. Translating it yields CASSIRVQASYEQYF.

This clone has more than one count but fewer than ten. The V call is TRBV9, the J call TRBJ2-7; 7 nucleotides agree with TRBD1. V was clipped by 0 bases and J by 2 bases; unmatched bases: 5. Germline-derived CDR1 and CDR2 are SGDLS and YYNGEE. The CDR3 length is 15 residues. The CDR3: CASSVEPGGAYEQYF. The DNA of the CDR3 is TGTGCCAGCAGCGTAGAGCCAGGGGGTGCCTACGAGCAGTACTTC.

CDR3 DNA: TGCGCCAGCAGCTTGGATATGACTAGCGGGGGCACAGATACGCAGTATTTT. Residues: CASSLDMTSGGTDTQYF. The chain is built from TRBV5-1 and TRBJ2-3; 11 positions agree with TRBD2. The germline gives CDR1 SGHRS, CDR2 YFSETQ. J gave up 1 base and V 0 bases, and 4 bases lay outside the gene matches. The CDR3 runs 17 residues.

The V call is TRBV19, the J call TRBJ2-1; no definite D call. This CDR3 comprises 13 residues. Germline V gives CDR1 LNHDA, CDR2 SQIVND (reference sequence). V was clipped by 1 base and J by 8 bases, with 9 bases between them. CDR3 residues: CASSIGSRDEQFF. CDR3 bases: TGTGCCAGTAGTATAGGATCCCGGGATGAGCAGTTCTTC.

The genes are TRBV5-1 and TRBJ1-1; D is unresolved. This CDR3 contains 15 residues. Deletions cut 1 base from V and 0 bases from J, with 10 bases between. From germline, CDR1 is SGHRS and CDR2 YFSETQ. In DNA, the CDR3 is TGCGCCAGCAGCTTGTATCGGGTCCTGAACACTGAAGCTTTCTTT. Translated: CASSLYRVLNTEAFF.

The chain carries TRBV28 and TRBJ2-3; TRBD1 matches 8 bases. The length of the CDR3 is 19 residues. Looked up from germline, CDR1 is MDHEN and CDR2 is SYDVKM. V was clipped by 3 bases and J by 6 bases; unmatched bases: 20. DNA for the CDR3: TGTGCCAGCAGTTTCGCGGACAGGGCTGGCGGTACAACCAGGGATACGCAGTATTTT. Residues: CASSFADRAGGTTRDTQYF.

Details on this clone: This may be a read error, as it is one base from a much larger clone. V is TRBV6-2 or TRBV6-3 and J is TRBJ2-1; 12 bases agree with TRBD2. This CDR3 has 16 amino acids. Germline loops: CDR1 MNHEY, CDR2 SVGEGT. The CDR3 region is CAGSYSLAGGLDEQFF. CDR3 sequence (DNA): TGTGCCGGCAGTTACTCACTAGCGGGAGGACTGGATGAGCAGTTCTTC.

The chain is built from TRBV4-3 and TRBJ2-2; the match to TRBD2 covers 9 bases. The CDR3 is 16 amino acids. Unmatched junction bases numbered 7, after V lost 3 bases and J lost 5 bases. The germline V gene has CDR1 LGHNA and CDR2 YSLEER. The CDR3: CASSHAILAGTGELFF. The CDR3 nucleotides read TGCGCCAGCAGCCATGCCATTCTAGCGGGAACCGGGGAGCTGTTTTTT.

The CDR3 DNA reads TGTGCCAGCAGTGAGGGAACCGGTATGGGCTACACCTTC. It yields the protein CASSEGTGMGYTF. V and J are TRBV12-3 or TRBV12-4 and TRBJ1-2, with D unresolved. The CDR3 runs 13 residues. Deletions cut 5 bases from V and 8 bases from J, with 15 bases between.

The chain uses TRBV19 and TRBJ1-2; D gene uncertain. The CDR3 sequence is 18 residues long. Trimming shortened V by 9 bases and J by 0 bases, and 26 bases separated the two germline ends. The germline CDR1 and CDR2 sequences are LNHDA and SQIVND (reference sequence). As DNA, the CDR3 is TGTGCCAGCCGACACGAAATTTTTTCCCGTCGTGCTAACTATGGCTACACCTTC. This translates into CASRHEIFSRRANYGYTF.

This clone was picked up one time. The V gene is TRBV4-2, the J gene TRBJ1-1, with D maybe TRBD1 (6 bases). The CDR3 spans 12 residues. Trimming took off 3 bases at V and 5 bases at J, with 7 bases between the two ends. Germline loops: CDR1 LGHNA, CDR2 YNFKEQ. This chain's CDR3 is CASSHQGTEAFF. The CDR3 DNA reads TGTGCCAGCAGCCACCAGGGGACTGAAGCTTTCTTT.

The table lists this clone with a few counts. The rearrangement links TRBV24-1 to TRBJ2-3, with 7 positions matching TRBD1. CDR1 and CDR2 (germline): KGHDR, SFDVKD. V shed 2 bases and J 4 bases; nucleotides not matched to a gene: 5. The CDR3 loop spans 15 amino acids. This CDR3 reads CATSDSRQGSDTQYF. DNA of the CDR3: TGTGCCACCAGTGATTCAAGACAGGGCTCAGATACGCAGTATTTT.

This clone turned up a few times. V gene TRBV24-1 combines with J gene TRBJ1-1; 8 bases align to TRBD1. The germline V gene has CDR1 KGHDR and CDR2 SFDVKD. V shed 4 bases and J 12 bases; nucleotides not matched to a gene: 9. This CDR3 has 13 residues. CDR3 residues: CATSDPGQGGTFF. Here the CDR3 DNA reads TGTGCCACCAGTGACCCTGGACAGGGAGGGACTTTCTTT.

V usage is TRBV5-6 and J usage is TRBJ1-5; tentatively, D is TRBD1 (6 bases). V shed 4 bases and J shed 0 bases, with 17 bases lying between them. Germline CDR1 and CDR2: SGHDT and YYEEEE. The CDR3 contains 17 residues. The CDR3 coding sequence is TGTGCCAGCAGCACAGGGCGACAGCGCTATAGCAATCAGCCCCAGCATTTT. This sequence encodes CASSTGRQRYSNQPQHF.

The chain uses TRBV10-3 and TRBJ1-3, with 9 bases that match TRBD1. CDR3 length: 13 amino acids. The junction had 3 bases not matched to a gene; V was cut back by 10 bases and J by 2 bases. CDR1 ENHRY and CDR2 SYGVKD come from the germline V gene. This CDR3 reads CASGTGTGNTIYF. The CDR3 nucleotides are TGTGCCAGCGGGACAGGGACTGGAAACACCATATATTTT.

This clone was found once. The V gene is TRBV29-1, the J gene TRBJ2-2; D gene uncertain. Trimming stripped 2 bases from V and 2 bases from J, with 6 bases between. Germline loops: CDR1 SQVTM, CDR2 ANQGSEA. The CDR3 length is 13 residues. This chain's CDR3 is CSVESVNTGELFF. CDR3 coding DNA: TGCAGCGTTGAATCGGTAAACACCGGGGAGCTGTTTTTT.